These 20 T cell receptor beta chains originate from one sample sequenced in a study of response to subunit inactivated influenza vaccine. Using its own MiXCR run on the RT-PCR reads, TCRdb lists one record per CDR3 protein. The sample shows around 170,000 distinct CDR3 sequences, around a tenth of them seen only once. The material was CD8+ T cells sorted from PBMCs, obtained roughly 24 months after vaccination. These receptors came from a man between 50 and 75 years old who received an inactivated influenza vaccine.

This sequence joins TRBV14 and TRBJ2-7; TRBD1 might be the D (6 bases). There are 13 residues in the CDR3. In germline, CDR1 is SGHDN, CDR2 FVKESK. Trimming left V 2 bases short and J 5 bases short, with 10 bases between. This CDR3 is CASSQYRVHEQYF. CDR3 nucleotide sequence: TGTGCCAGCAGCCAATACAGGGTCCACGAGCAGTACTTC.

This clonotype showed up just a few times. The rearrangement joins TRBV15 to TRBJ1-5; possibly TRBD1 for D (6 bases). This CDR3 is 15 amino acids long. Germline values: CDR1 LNHNV, CDR2 YYDKDF (reference sequence). Trimming shortened V by 1 base and J by 2 bases, and 9 bases separated the two germline ends. CDR3 residues: CATSRVRGGNQPQHF. In DNA, the CDR3 is TGTGCCACCAGCAGAGTCAGGGGTGGCAATCAGCCCCAGCATTTT.

This rearrangement joins TRBV28 to TRBJ2-7, with TRBD2 matching 14 bases. The germline gives CDR1 MDHEN, CDR2 SYDVKM. Trimming at V came to 6 bases and at J to 2 bases, leaving 3 bases not matched to a gene. The CDR3 contains 15 residues. The CDR3: CASRKTSGRAYEQYF. CDR3 DNA: TGTGCCAGCAGAAAGACTAGCGGGAGGGCCTACGAGCAGTACTTC.

The table lists this clonotype with a few counts. This chain links TRBV9 with TRBJ2-1; D is unresolved. Trimming shortened V by 4 bases and J by 6 bases, and 11 bases separated the two germline ends. The CDR3 consists of 13 residues. Germline assignment: CDR1 SGDLS and CDR2 YYNGEE. Written as DNA, the CDR3 is TGTGCCAGCAGCAAAGCCGGTGGCAATGAGCAGTTCTTC. Protein sequence: CASSKAGGNEQFF.

This clonotype was counted at least ten times. V and J are TRBV29-1 and TRBJ1-1; no clear D. Germline values: CDR1 SQVTM, CDR2 ANQGSEA. Trimming stripped 4 bases from V and 8 bases from J, with 11 bases between. The CDR3 runs to 11 residues. CDR3 sequence (DNA): TGCAGCGTTGCGGCGAACTCCGAAGCTTTCTTT. This codes for CSVAANSEAFF.

This clonotype came up many times. This rearrangement joins TRBV12-3 or TRBV12-4 to TRBJ2-3; TRBD2 matches at 14 bases. The CDR3 covers 15 residues. V dropped 5 bases and J dropped 6; count of bases not matched to a gene: 4. DNA for the CDR3: TGTGCCAGCAGTCCGTGGACTAGCGGGAGGGATACGCAGTATTTT. It translates to CASSPWTSGRDTQYF.

The rearrangement links TRBV28 to TRBJ2-7; TRBD1 aligns across 11 bases. Per the germline V gene, CDR1 is MDHEN and CDR2 is SYDVKM. V lost 5 bases and J lost 2; bases outside the gene matches: 17. The CDR3 contains 19 residues. CDR3 coding DNA: TGTGCCAGCAGTCTCGACCGACTGTTATTGGGACAGGGGGCCTACGAGCAGTACTTC. Translated, it gives CASSLDRLLLGQGAYEQYF.

The rearrangement uses TRBV11-2 and TRBJ1-4, with 10 bases lining up with TRBD1. The V segment lost 5 bases and the J segment 6 bases; nucleotides outside the gene matches: 3. The CDR3 length is 14 residues. Germline loops: CDR1 SGHAT, CDR2 FQNNGV. CDR3 protein: CASSQTGGYEKLFF. CDR3 sequence (DNA): TGTGCCAGCAGCCAGACAGGGGGCTATGAAAAACTGTTTTTT. Using reference TRBV11-2 and TRBJ1-4 for the parts outside the CDR3, the full variable domain is EAGVAQSPRYKIIEKRQSVAFWCNPISGHATLYWYQQILGQGPKLLIQFQNNGVVDDSQLPKDRFSAERLKGVDSTLKIQPAKLEDSAVYLCASSQTGGYEKLFFGSGTQLSVL.

This clonotype was observed a few times. This chain connects TRBV13 to TRBJ2-3; D may match TRBD1 or TRBD2 (5 bases each). Germline CDR1 PRHDT, CDR2 FYEKMQ (reference sequence). The CDR3 is made up of 15 amino acids. Trimming stripped 6 bases from V and 2 bases from J, with 15 bases between. This CDR3 is CASRTGTELTDTQYF. CDR3 nucleotides: TGTGCCAGCAGAACCGGGACGGAACTCACAGATACGCAGTATTTT.

This clonotype was picked up a small number of times. The V gene is TRBV20-1, the J gene TRBJ2-2; TRBD2 is a possible D gene (6 bases). CDR3 length: 13 amino acids. Germline V CDR1 and CDR2: DFQATT, SNEGSKA (reference sequence). CDR3 bases: TGCAGGGGAAGGGACTCGGGCACCGGGGAGCTGTTTTTT. Translation gives CRGRDSGTGELFF.

The V call is TRBV5-6, the J call TRBJ2-7; D may be TRBD1 (5 bases). This CDR3 spans 14 amino acids. Trimming took 2 bases from V and 5 from J, leaving 14 bases between them. The germline gives CDR1 SGHDT, CDR2 YYEEEE. CDR3 nucleotides: TGTGCCAGCAGCTTAAGGGCAGGGTGGGACGAGCAGTACTTC. Encoded protein: CASSLRAGWDEQYF.

This clonotype was seen many times. The J gene is TRBJ2-3, the V gene TRBV5-1, with D maybe TRBD1 (5 bases). V shed 4 bases and J shed 2 bases, with 20 bases lying between them. The germline V gene encodes CDR1 SGHRS and CDR2 YFSETQ. The CDR3 length is 17 residues. This CDR3 reads CASSADWHEGDTDTQYF. The CDR3 coding sequence is TGCGCCAGCAGCGCAGACTGGCACGAAGGGGACACAGATACGCAGTATTTT.

This clonotype came up a few times. The chain uses TRBV29-1 and TRBJ2-7; D call uncertain. Per the germline V gene, CDR1 is SQVTM and CDR2 is ANQGSEA. Trimming took off 3 bases at V and 9 bases at J, with 12 bases between the two ends. The CDR3 has 11 amino acids. The CDR3 DNA sequence: TGCAGCGTTGACGCCCCTATCGGGCAGTACTTC. This codes for CSVDAPIGQYF.

The chain carries TRBV9 and TRBJ2-7, with 14 bases lining up with TRBD2. The CDR3 runs 16 residues. Germline lookup yields CDR1 SGDLS and CDR2 YYNGEE. Trimming took 3 bases from V and 6 from J; bases not matched to a gene: 8. The CDR3 region has the DNA TGTGCCAGCAGCGAAACCGGGACTAGCGGGAGTGGCGAGCAGTACTTC. Translation: CASSETGTSGSGEQYF. Complete variable domain (other parts from reference TRBV9 and TRBJ2-7): DSGVTQTPKHLITATGQRVTLRCSPRSGDLSVYWYQQSLDQGLQFLIQYYNGEERAKGNILERFSAQQFPDLHSELNLSSLELGDSALYFCASSETGTSGSGEQYFGPGTRLTVT.

This clonotype has a count of ten or more. The chain employs TRBV10-3 and TRBJ2-7, with 12 bases aligning to TRBD2. The CDR3 loop spans 17 amino acids. V dropped 0 bases and J dropped 6; count of bases not matched to a gene: 9. The V gene's germline CDR1 is ENHRY and CDR2 SYGVKD. CDR3 protein: CAISESQRTSGKSEQYF. CDR3 nucleotides: TGTGCCATCAGTGAGTCACAAAGGACTAGCGGGAAGAGCGAGCAGTACTTC.

J is TRBJ2-4 and V is TRBV30; 8 bases are shared with TRBD1. Germline V gene data show CDR1 as GTSNPN and CDR2 as SVGIG (reference sequence). After removal of 5 bases from V and 0 bases from J, the junction contained 6 bases not matched to a gene. The CDR3 covers 15 residues. The CDR3 region has the DNA TGTGCCTGGCTAGGACAGGGCCTAGCCAAAAACATTCAGTACTTC. Its protein is CAWLGQGLAKNIQYF.

The chain carries TRBV5-6 and TRBJ2-1; TRBD2 might be the D (6 bases). The germline gives CDR1 SGHDT, CDR2 YYEEEE. The CDR3 has 12 residues. The V end was cut by 9 bases, the J end by 8 bases, with 15 bases between. CDR3: CATGGAAHEQFF. The CDR3 nucleotides are TGTGCCACCGGAGGGGCTGCCCATGAGCAGTTCTTC.

The gene calls are TRBV7-6 and TRBJ2-7; the match to TRBD1 covers 9 bases. The CDR3 sequence is 14 residues long. The V and J ends lost 5 bases and 6 bases, in that order; junction bases with no gene match: 8. The germline V gene encodes CDR1 SGHVS and CDR2 FNYEAQ. CDR3 nucleotides: TGTGCCAGCAGCGTTACAGGGGGCGGCGGCGAGCAGTACTTC. Translating gives CASSVTGGGGEQYF.

This clonotype was detected once. The genes are TRBV7-2 and TRBJ2-7; 9 bases match TRBD2. The CDR3 runs 15 residues. V was pared by 1 base and J by 4 bases, with 5 bases of the junction left unmatched. Germline V lookup: CDR1 SGHTA, CDR2 FQGNSA. The CDR3 coding sequence is TGTGCCAGCAGCTTAGTAGAAGCGGGAGGTTACGAGCAGTACTTC. Residues: CASSLVEAGGYEQYF.

The V and J genes are TRBV7-9 and TRBJ1-5; D gene ambiguous. The V gene's germline CDR1 is SEHNR and CDR2 FQNEAQ (reference sequence). This CDR3 comprises 13 residues. Trimming pared 5 bases from V and 6 bases from J, leaving 11 bases between. The CDR3 DNA reads TGTGCCAGCAGCCGCAACCAAGGTCAGCCCCAGCATTTT. Translation gives CASSRNQGQPQHF.